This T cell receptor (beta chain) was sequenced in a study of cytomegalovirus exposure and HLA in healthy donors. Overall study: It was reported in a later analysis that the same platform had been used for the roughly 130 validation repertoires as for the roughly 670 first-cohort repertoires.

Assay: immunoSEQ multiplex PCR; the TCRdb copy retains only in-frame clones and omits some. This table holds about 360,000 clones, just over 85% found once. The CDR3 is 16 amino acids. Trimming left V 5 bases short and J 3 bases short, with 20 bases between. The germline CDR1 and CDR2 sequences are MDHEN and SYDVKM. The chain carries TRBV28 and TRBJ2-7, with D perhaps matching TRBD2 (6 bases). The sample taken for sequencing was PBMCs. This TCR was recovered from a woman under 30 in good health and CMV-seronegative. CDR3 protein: CASSPVTGLQRYEQYF. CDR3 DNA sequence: TGTGCCAGCAGTCCAGTCACGGGACTTCAACGCTACGAGCAGTACTTC.